This paragraph covers one TCR beta chain sequence. Its antigen is undetermined. The assay was immunoSEQ multiplex PCR, and TCRdb's table has in-frame clones only and misses some. The sample shows 90,000 to 150,000 clones, about nine tenths of them seen only once. This entry belongs to a study of T cell responses to AZD1222 COVID-19 vaccine. Study-wide context: Investigators merged groups given second doses at roughly 4 or roughly 12 weeks.

Study conclusions and caveats: The CD4 TCRs associated with vaccination extended across spike and predominated at 160-218 and 743-854. Reports say nearly half of spike-specific TCRs go after unmutated variant regions. Clonal diversity may have been underestimated in mostly white British donors.

Germline CDR1 reads LNHDA; CDR2 reads SQIVND (reference sequence). The CDR3 covers 19 residues. With 9 bases clipped from V and 0 bases from J, the junction kept 18 bases outside the gene matches. This TCR derives from an adult in good health. V and J are TRBV19 and TRBJ1-5, with TRBD1 identical over 9 bases. The input for sequencing was peripheral blood, taken on day 0 of AZD1222 vaccination. In DNA, the CDR3 is TGTGCCAGCACCCTCTGGAGGGGACAGGGCCTATATAGCAATCAGCCCCAGCATTTT. Protein product: CASTLWRGQGLYSNQPQHF.